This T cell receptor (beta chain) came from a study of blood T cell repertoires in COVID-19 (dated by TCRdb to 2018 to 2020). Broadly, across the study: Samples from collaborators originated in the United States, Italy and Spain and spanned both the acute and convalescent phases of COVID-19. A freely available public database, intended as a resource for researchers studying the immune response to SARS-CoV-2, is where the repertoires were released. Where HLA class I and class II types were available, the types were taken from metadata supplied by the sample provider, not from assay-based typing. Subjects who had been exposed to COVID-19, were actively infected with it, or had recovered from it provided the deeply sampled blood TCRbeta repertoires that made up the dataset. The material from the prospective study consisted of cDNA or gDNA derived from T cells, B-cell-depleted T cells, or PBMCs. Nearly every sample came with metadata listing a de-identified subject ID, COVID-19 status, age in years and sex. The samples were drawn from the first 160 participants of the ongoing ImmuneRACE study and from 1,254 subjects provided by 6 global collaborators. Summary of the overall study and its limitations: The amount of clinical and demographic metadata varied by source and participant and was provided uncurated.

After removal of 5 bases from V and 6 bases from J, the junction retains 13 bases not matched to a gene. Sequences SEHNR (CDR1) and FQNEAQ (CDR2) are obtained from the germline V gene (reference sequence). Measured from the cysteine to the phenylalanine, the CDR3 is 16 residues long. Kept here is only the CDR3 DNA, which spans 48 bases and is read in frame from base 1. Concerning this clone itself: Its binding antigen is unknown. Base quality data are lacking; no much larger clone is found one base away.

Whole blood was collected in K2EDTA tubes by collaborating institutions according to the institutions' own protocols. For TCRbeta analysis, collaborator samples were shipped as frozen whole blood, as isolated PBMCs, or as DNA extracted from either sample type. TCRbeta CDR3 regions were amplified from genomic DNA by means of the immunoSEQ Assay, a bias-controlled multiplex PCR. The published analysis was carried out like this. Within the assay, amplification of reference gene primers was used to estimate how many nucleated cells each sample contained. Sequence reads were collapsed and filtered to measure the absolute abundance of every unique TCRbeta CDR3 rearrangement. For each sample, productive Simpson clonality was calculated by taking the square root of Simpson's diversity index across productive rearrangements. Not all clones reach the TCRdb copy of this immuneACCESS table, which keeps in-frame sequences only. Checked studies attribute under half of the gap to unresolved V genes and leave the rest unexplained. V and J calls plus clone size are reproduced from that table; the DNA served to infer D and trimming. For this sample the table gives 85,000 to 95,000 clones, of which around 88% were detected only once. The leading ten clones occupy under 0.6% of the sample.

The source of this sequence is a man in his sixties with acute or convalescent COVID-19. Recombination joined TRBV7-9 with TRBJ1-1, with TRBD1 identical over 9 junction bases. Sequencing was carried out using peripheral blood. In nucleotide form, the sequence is TGTGCCAGCAGCGACCTACAGGGGGCGCATGTGGCTGAAGCTTTCTTT. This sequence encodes CASSDLQGAHVAEAFF.